The clone carrying this T cell receptor (beta chain) has just one count. In the study's own analysis: Estimation of nucleated cell counts was performed using reference gene primer amplification. Method: immunoSEQ multiplex PCR; TCRdb's copy keeps in-frame clones and lacks some. The V and J calls and the clone size are those of that table, but D and trimming were determined from the DNA. Seen here are about 50,000 clones, around 88% observed once, and the top ten hold about 5.2%. This CDR3 has 14 amino acids. V lost 9 bases, J lost 4 bases, and 9 bases stayed unmatched. The V gene's germline CDR1 is MNHEY and CDR2 SVGAGI. The record originates from a study of blood T cell repertoires in COVID-19. Study-level background: Whether acute or convalescent, the COVID-19 samples came from the United States, Italy and Spain. The cDNA or gDNA used as material had been derived from T cells, B-cell-depleted T cells, or PBMCs.

This receptor was taken from a human donor in a cohort sampled during active COVID-19. This chain links TRBV6-5 with TRBJ2-7, with 10 bases fitting TRBD1. Material: peripheral blood. The CDR3 loop reads CASCVRTGGYEQYF. The CDR3 DNA sequence: TGTGCCAGTTGTGTGCGGACAGGGGGTTACGAGCAGTACTTC.